Shown below are 13 T cell receptor beta chains from a single sample sequenced in a study of monozygotic twins with inflammatory bowel disease (dated by TCRdb to about 2019). The library relied on 5' RACE. The listed sequencing device is Illumina HiSeq 2500. Following TCRdb reprocessing, every CDR3 protein sequence forms one entry, and DNA is not provided. The sample has about 440,000 distinct CDR3 sequences on record. 2% to 3% of the sample is taken by the ten largest. Sequencing was carried out using blood. All receptors derive from a human donor with ulcerative colitis or Crohn's disease, or a healthy co-twin of an affected twin (not recorded which).

V and J are TRBV10-3 and TRBJ2-3. Germline values: CDR1 ENHRY, CDR2 SYGVKD. CDR3 length: 11 amino acids. The CDR3 loop is CAIATTDTQYF.

The chain recombines TRBV27 with TRBJ1-1. The CDR3 length is 15 residues. In germline, CDR1 is MNHEY, CDR2 SMNVEV (reference sequence). CDR3 amino acids: CASSFIARPNTEAFF.

The chain has TRBV5-1 and TRBJ2-1; TCRdb reports TRBD2, a call that lacks DNA to check it against. The CDR3 has 15 amino acids. Germline CDR1 reads SGHRS; CDR2 reads YFSETQ. Here the CDR3 reads CASSSRTSVYNEQFF.

V gene TRBV6-5 combines with J gene TRBJ2-3. Per the germline V gene, CDR1 is MNHEY and CDR2 is SVGAGI. The CDR3 contains 14 residues. The CDR3: CASSYAVWADTQYF.

V and J are TRBV7-2 and TRBJ2-3; no DNA is available, so the TRBD1 call from TCRdb remains unchecked. Germline loops: CDR1 SGHTA, CDR2 FQGNSA. The CDR3 loop spans 15 amino acids. The CDR3 sequence is CASSLGGPPTDTQYF. Together with reference TRBV7-2 and TRBJ2-3, the CDR3 gives the full variable domain: GAGVSQSPSNKVTEKGKDVELRCDPISGHTALYWYRQSLGQGLEFLIYFQGNSAPDKSGLPSDRFSAERTGGSVSTLTIQRTQQEDSAVYLCASSLGGPPTDTQYFGPGTRLTVL.

This rearrangement joins TRBV7-9 to TRBJ2-1; the D call from TCRdb, TRBD1, cannot be confirmed without DNA. Germline V lookup: CDR1 SEHNR, CDR2 FQNEAQ (reference sequence). This CDR3 region has 16 residues. CDR3 amino acids: CASSIIWDRSYNEQFF.

The rearrangement joins TRBV19 to TRBJ2-7; TCRdb calls TRBD1, which cannot be checked without DNA. CDR1 LNHDA and CDR2 SQIVND come from the germline V gene (reference sequence). The CDR3 extends over 14 amino acids. CDR3 region: CASSPRTETYEQYF.

The genes are TRBV5-1 and TRBJ2-7; TCRdb returns TRBD2, unconfirmable since there is no DNA. CDR1 and CDR2 (germline): SGHRS, YFSETQ. The length of the CDR3 is 15 residues. This CDR3 reads CASSLGTIRTYEQYF.

The V and J genes are TRBV28 and TRBJ1-5; TCRdb lists TRBD1, though no DNA is available to test this call. Germline V gene lookup returns CDR1 MDHEN and CDR2 SYDVKM. The CDR3 length is 14 residues. The CDR3 spells CASSYFGRDQPQHF.

The chain couples TRBV12-3 or TRBV12-4 to TRBJ1-1. This CDR3 has 13 amino acids. The chain's CDR3 is CASSFRLGTEAFF.

J is TRBJ2-7 and V is TRBV28; the TCRdb D gene call, TRBD2, has no DNA to confirm it. CDR3 length: 13 residues. Germline V gives CDR1 MDHEN, CDR2 SYDVKM. The CDR3 reads CASRRGGSFEQYF.

CDR3 amino acids: CSARQDPKLSGTDTQYF. The V call is TRBV20-1, the J call TRBJ2-3. This CDR3 has 17 amino acids. Germline V gene data show CDR1 as DFQATT and CDR2 as SNEGSKA (reference sequence).

The chain uses TRBV19 and TRBJ2-3; checking the TCRdb D call of TRBD2 is not possible without DNA. Germline CDR1 and CDR2: LNHDA and SQIVND (reference sequence). The CDR3 has 13 residues. Here the CDR3 reads CASSTDSPDTQYF.